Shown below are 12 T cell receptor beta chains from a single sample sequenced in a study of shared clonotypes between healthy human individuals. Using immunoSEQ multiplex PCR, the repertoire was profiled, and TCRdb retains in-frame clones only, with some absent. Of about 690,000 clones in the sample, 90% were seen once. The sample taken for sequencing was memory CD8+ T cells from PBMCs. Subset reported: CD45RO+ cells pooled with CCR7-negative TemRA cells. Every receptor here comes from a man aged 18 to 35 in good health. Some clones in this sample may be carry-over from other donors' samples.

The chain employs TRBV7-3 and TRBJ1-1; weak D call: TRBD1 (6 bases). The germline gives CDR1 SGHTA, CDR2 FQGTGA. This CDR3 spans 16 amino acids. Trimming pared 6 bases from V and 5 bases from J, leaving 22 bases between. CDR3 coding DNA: TGTGCCAGCAGTACGGGGGCTGGTACGGGTAGGACTGAAGCTTTCTTT. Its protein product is CASSTGAGTGRTEAFF.

In DNA form, the CDR3 reads TGTGCCAGCTCACCACCCCTAGCGGGAGTCCCTTACAATGAGCAGTTCTTC. Its translation: CASSPPLAGVPYNEQFF. The chain carries TRBV18 and TRBJ2-1, with 10 bases matching TRBD2. Germline V gives CDR1 KGHSH, CDR2 LQKENI. V was pared by 0 bases and J by 4 bases, with 6 bases of the junction left unmatched. The CDR3 is made up of 17 amino acids.

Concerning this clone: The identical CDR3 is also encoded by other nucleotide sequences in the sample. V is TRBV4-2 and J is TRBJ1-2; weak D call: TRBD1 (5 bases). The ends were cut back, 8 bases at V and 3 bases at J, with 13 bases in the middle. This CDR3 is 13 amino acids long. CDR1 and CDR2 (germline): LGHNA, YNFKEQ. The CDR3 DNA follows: TGTGCCAGCGGAACAGGTGATTACTATGGCTACACCTTC. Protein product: CASGTGDYYGYTF.

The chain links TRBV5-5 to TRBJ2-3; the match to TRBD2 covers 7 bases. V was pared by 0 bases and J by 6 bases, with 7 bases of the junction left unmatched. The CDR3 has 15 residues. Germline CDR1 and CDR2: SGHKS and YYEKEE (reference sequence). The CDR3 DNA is TGTGCCAGCAGCTTGGCCACTGGGGAGGGGGATACGCAGTATTTT. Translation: CASSLATGEGDTQYF.

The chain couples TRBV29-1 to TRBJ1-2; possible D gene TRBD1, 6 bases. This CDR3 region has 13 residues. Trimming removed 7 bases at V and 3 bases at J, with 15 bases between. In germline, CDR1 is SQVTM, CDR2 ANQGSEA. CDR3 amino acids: CSATGLGYYGYTF. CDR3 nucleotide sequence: TGCAGCGCTACAGGGCTCGGATACTATGGCTACACCTTC.

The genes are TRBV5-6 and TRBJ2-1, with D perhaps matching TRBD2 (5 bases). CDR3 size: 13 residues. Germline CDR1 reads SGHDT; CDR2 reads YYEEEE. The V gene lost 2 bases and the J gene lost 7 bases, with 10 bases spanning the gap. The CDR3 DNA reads TGTGCCAGCAGCTTTACTAGTCCGAATGAGCAGTTCTTC. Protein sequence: CASSFTSPNEQFF.

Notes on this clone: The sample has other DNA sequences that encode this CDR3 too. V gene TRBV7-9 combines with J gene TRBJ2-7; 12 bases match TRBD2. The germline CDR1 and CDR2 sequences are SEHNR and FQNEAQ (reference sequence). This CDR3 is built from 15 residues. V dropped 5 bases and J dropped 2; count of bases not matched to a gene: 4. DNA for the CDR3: TGTGCCAGCAGCCCCCGACTAGCGGGAGCCTACGAGCAGTACTTC. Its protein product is CASSPRLAGAYEQYF.

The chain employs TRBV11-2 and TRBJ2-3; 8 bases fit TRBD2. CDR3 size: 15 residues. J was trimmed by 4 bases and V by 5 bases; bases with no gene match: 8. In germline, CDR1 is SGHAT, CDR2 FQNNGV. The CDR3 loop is CASSLAGRAADTQYF. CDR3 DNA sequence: TGTGCCAGCAGCCTAGCCGGGAGGGCCGCAGATACGCAGTATTTT.

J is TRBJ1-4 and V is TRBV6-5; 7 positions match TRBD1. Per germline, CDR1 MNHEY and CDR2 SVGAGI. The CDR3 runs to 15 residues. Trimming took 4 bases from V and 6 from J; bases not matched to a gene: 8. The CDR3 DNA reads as TGTGCCAGCAGTTCCACAGGGGATTCGCATGAAAAACTGTTTTTT. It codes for CASSSTGDSHEKLFF.

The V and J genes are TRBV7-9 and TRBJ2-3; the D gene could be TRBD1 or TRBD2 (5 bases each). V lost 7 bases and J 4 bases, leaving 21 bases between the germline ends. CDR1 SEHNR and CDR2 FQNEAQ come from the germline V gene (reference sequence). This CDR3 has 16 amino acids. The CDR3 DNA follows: TGTGCCAGCATCTCAGCGGACACCTTAGGGGCAGATACGCAGTATTTT. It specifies CASISADTLGADTQYF. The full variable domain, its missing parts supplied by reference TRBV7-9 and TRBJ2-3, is DTGVSQNPRHKITKRGQNVTFRCDPISEHNRLYWYRQTLGQGPEFLTYFQNEAQLEKSRLLSDRFSAERPKGSFSTLEIQRTEQGDSAMYLCASISADTLGADTQYFGPGTRLTVL.

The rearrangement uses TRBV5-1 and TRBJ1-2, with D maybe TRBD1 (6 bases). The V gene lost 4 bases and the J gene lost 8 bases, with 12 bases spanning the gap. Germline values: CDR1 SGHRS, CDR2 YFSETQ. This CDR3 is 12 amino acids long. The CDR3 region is CASSAGQSGYTF. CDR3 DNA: TGCGCCAGCAGCGCCGGACAGTCCGGCTACACCTTC. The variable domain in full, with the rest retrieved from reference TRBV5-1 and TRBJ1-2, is KAGVTQTPRYLIKTRGQQVTLSCSPISGHRSVSWYQQTPGQGLQFLFEYFSETQRNKGNFPGRFSGRQFSNSRSEMNVSTLELGDSALYLCASSAGQSGYTFGSGTRLTVV.

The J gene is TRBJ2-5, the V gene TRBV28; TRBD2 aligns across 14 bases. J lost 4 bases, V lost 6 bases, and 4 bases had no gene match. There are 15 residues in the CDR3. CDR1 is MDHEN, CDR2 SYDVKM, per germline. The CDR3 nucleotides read TGTGCCAGCAGCTCGGGACTAGCGGGAGTAGAGACCCAGTACTTC. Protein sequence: CASSSGLAGVETQYF. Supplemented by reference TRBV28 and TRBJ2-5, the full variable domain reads DVKVTQSSRYLVKRTGEKVFLECVQDMDHENMFWYRQDPGLGLRLIYFSYDVKMKEKGDIPEGYSVSREKKERFSLILESASTNQTSMYLCASSSGLAGVETQYFGPGTRLLVL.